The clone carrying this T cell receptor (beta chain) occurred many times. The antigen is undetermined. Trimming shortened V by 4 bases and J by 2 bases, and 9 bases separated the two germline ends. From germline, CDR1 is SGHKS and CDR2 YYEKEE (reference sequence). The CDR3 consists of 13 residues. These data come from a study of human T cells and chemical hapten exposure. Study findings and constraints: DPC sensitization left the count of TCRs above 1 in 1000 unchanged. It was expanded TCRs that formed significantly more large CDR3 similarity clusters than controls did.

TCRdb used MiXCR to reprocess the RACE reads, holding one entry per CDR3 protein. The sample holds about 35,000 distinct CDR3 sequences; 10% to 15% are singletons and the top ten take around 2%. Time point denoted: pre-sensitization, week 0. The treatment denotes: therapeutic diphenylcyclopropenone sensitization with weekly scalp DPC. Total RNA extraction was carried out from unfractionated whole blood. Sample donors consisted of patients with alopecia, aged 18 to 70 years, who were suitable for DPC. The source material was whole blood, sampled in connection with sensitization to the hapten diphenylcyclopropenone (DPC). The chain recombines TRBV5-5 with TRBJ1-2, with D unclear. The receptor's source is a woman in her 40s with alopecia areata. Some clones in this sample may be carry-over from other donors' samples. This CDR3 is CASSLARNYGYTF. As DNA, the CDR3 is TGTGCCAGCAGCCTGGCAAGGAACTATGGCTACACCTTC.